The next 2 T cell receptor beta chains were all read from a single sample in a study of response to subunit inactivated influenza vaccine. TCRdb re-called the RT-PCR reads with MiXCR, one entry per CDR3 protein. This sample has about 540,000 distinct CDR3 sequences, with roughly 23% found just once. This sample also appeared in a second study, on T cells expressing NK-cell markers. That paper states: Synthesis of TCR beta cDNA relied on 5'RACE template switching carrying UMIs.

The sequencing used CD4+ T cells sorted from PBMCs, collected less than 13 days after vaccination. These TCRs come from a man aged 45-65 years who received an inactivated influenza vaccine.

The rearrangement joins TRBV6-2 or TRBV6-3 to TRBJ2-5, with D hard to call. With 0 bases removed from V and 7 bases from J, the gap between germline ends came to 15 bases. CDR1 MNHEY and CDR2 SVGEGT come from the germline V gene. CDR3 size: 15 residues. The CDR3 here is CASSYSSGLPRTQYF. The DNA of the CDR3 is TGTGCCAGCAGTTACTCTTCTGGGTTACCCCGGACCCAGTACTTC.

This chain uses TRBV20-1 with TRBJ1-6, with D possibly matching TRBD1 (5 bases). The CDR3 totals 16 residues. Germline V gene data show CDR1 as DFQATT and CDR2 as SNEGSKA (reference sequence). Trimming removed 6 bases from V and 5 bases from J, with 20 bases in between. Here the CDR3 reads CSAQDPGAGHNSPLHF. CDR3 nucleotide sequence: TGCAGTGCCCAAGACCCCGGGGCAGGGCATAATTCACCCCTCCACTTT.